A single sample is the source of the 8 T cell receptor beta chains below, sequenced in a study of shared clonotypes between healthy human individuals. Using immunoSEQ multiplex PCR, the repertoire was profiled, and TCRdb retains in-frame clones only, with some absent. The sample has over a million clones, roughly 80% seen once. The specimen sequenced was memory CD4+ T cells sorted from blood. Described subset: CD45RA-negative fraction. The receptor source for this set is a man younger than 30 in good health.

The chain couples TRBV7-4 to TRBJ1-6; D is undetermined. Trimming pared 4 bases from V and 10 bases from J, leaving 14 bases between. CDR3 length: 14 residues. Germline V gives CDR1 SGHVT, CDR2 SQSDAQ. CDR3 sequence reads: CASSSRTMGSPLHF. The DNA for the CDR3 is TGTGCCAGCAGCTCCCGGACCATGGGGTCACCCCTCCACTTT.

The chain has TRBV6-5 and TRBJ1-2, with D tentatively TRBD1 (6 bases). The CDR3 loop spans 15 amino acids. Germline lookup yields CDR1 MNHEY and CDR2 SVGAGI. V lost 6 bases and J 4 bases, leaving 18 bases between the germline ends. The CDR3 is CASRGTGTPLYGYTF. CDR3 in DNA: TGTGCCAGCAGAGGGACCGGGACACCCCTCTATGGCTACACCTTC.

In its sample, this clone was seen a few times. The chain employs TRBV7-6 and TRBJ2-3, with D perhaps being TRBD1 or TRBD2 (5 bases each). CDR1 is SGHVS, CDR2 FNYEAQ, per germline. This CDR3 spans 16 amino acids. Between the trimmed V and J ends, which lost 0 bases and 2 bases, there was a span of 12 bases. CDR3 coding DNA: TGTGCCAGCAGCTTAGCGTTTGGGACGAACACAGATACGCAGTATTTT. It codes for CASSLAFGTNTDTQYF.

This clone was counted between two and nine times. The chain has TRBV5-4 and TRBJ2-7; TRBD1 might be the D (6 bases). CDR3 length equals 14 residues. Trimming pared 5 bases from V and 2 bases from J, leaving 14 bases between. Germline lookup yields CDR1 SGHNT and CDR2 YYREEE (reference sequence). CDR3 DNA sequence: TGTGCCAGCAGAGCCGACAGGTGGGCCTACGAGCAGTACTTC. Protein sequence: CASRADRWAYEQYF.

Concerning this clone: A clone one base away is much larger, so this may be a read error. This sample includes further DNA sequences coding for the same CDR3. This chain links TRBV27 with TRBJ2-5, with no clear D. The CDR3 runs 11 residues. CDR1 and CDR2 from the germline V gene are MNHEY and SMNVEV (reference sequence). Between the trimmed V and J ends, which lost 2 bases and 4 bases, there was a span of 2 bases. CDR3 bases: TGTGCCAGCAGTTTAGGAGAGACCCAGTACTTC. Its translation: CASSLGETQYF.

The rearrangement joins TRBV6-4 to TRBJ2-5; D unresolved. V lost 11 bases and J lost 5, with 15 bases in between. The CDR3 totals 12 residues. CDR1 and CDR2 from the germline V gene are MRHNA and SNTAGT. The chain's CDR3 is CASSDPVETQYF. The DNA for the CDR3 is TGTGCCTCAAGTGACCCGGTCGAGACCCAGTACTTC.

This clone was picked up a small number of times. The chain combines TRBV10-3 with TRBJ2-3; 9 bases fit TRBD1. The CDR3 length is 14 residues. V gave up 10 bases and J gave up 8 bases; unmatched junction bases: 13. Germline V CDR1 and CDR2: ENHRY, SYGVKD. The CDR3 nucleotides read TGTGCCACCGCATCGGACAGGGGAGAAGGTACGCAGTATTTT. Translating it yields CATASDRGEGTQYF.

The chain uses TRBV6-6 and TRBJ2-1; D is perhaps TRBD2 (7 bases). The V end lost 7 bases, the J end lost 2 bases, and 15 bases lay between the germline ends. Germline lookup yields CDR1 MNHNY and CDR2 SVGAGI (reference sequence). The CDR3 has 15 residues. CDR3 sequence reads: CASTPGAGAYNEQFF. CDR3 bases: TGTGCCAGCACCCCGGGGGCGGGGGCCTACAATGAGCAGTTCTTC.